Following are 27 T cell receptor beta chains from one sample sequenced in a study of regulatory T cells in long-lasting Graves disease. Time point of the sample: persistent/refractory GD, antithyroid drugs over 5 years with positive TRAb. TCR sequences were obtained from RNA taken from PBMCs. Combining iRepertoire HTBI primers with Arm-PCR of CDR3 regions, the authors built TCR beta libraries. TCRdb itself ran the multiplex PCR reads through MiXCR, one entry per CDR3 protein. The repertoire has 250,000 to 300,000 distinct CDR3 sequences, approximately 20% of them found once; the top ten carry roughly 50%. The sample consisted of peripheral blood mononuclear cells (PBMCs), taken when the disease was refractory, from a patient treated with antithyroid drugs. The receptors shown here come from a female donor with Graves disease.

This clonotype was seen ten or more times. V gene TRBV7-2 combines with J gene TRBJ2-7; D gene uncertain. Germline V gene data show CDR1 as SGHTA and CDR2 as FQGNSA. Trimming removed 3 bases from V and 3 bases from J, with 12 bases in between. This CDR3 has 14 residues. The CDR3 DNA reads as TGTGCCAGCAGCTTCCCCAGCTTGAGCTACGAGCAGTACTTC. Its protein product is CASSFPSLSYEQYF. Using reference TRBV7-2 and TRBJ2-7 for the parts outside the CDR3, the full variable domain is GAGVSQSPSNKVTEKGKDVELRCDPISGHTALYWYRQSLGQGLEFLIYFQGNSAPDKSGLPSDRFSAERTGGSVSTLTIQRTQQEDSAVYLCASSFPSLSYEQYFGPGTRLTVT.

A word on this clonotype: This may be a read error: a much more frequent sequence differs by one nucleotide. The rearrangement uses TRBV30 and TRBJ1-1; tentatively, D is TRBD1 (6 bases). CDR3 length: 11 amino acids. CDR1 is GTSNPN and CDR2 is SVGIG in the germline V gene (reference sequence). CDR3 nucleotide sequence: TGTGCCTGGAGTGACAGGGCTGAAGCTTCCTTT. This translates into CAWSDRAEASF.

The J gene is TRBJ2-7, the V gene TRBV20-1, with D possibly TRBD2 on 6 matching bases. The CDR3 extends over 17 amino acids. V lost 0 bases and J 5 bases, leaving 23 bases between the germline ends. Germline CDR1 is DFQATT and CDR2 is SNEGSKA (reference sequence). The CDR3 DNA reads TGCAGTGCTAGAGAGTTCGCTTGGCGGGATCCCTCGGACGAGCAGTACTTC. It translates to CSAREFAWRDPSDEQYF.

The chain carries TRBV20-1 and TRBJ1-6; 7 nucleotides align to TRBD1. Germline CDR1 DFQATT, CDR2 SNEGSKA (reference sequence). The V segment lost 6 bases and the J segment 2 bases; nucleotides outside the gene matches: 4. This CDR3 comprises 14 residues. This chain's CDR3 is CSARQGPYNSPLHF. The CDR3 DNA sequence: TGCAGTGCGAGACAGGGCCCCTATAATTCACCCCTCCACTTT.

This clonotype has more than one count but fewer than ten. The chain employs TRBV28 and TRBJ2-6; 8 bases fit TRBD1. J lost 0 bases, V lost 6 bases, and 7 bases had no gene match. Germline loops: CDR1 MDHEN, CDR2 SYDVKM. The CDR3 length is 17 residues. The CDR3 coding sequence is TGTGCCAGCAGGCTTCGACAGGGGTACTCTGGGGCCAACGTCCTGACTTTC. It codes for CASRLRQGYSGANVLTF. Supplemented by reference TRBV28 and TRBJ2-6, the full variable domain reads DVKVTQSSRYLVKRTGEKVFLECVQDMDHENMFWYRQDPGLGLRLIYFSYDVKMKEKGDIPEGYSVSREKKERFSLILESASTNQTSMYLCASRLRQGYSGANVLTFGAGSRLTVL.

This clonotype was picked up a small number of times. The chain carries TRBV30 and TRBJ2-4, with 11 positions matching TRBD1. Trimming at V came to 0 bases and at J to 6 bases, leaving 4 bases not matched to a gene. Per germline, CDR1 GTSNPN and CDR2 SVGIG (reference sequence). This CDR3 contains 15 residues. CDR3 sequence: CAWSVGTGGLNIQYF. CDR3 DNA: TGTGCCTGGAGTGTTGGGACAGGGGGGTTAAACATTCAGTACTTC.

This sequence joins TRBV27 and TRBJ2-2; TRBD2 agrees at 14 bases. Trimming cost V 3 bases and J 5 bases; bases outside gene matches: 2. This CDR3 comprises 16 residues. CDR1 is MNHEY, CDR2 SMNVEV, per germline (reference sequence). The CDR3 DNA follows: TGTGCCAGCAGTTTCGGACTAGCGGGAGGAACCGGGGAGCTGTTTTTT. Protein product: CASSFGLAGGTGELFF.

V and J are TRBV10-3 and TRBJ1-1, with a tentative D call TRBD1 (5 bases). The V and J ends lost 4 bases and 5 bases respectively, with 14 bases between them. This CDR3 comprises 14 residues. CDR1 and CDR2 (germline): ENHRY, SYGVKD. CDR3 loop: CAISGRQSWTEAFF. DNA of the CDR3: TGTGCCATCAGTGGAAGACAGAGTTGGACTGAAGCTTTCTTT.

For this clonotype: This may be a read error, as it is one base from a much larger clone. V gene TRBV5-5 combines with J gene TRBJ2-7; unclear D gene. V lost 2 bases and J lost 2, with 14 bases in between. The CDR3 runs to 15 residues. Germline V gene lookup returns CDR1 SGHKS and CDR2 YYEKEE (reference sequence). The CDR3 bases are TGTGCCAGCAGCTTTGGAACCCAGTCCCCCTACGAGCAGTACTTC. Amino acid sequence: CASSFGTQSPYEQYF.

This clonotype showed up many times. The V and J genes are TRBV6-1 and TRBJ1-5; 11 positions match TRBD1. The CDR3 is 18 residues long. V shed 6 bases, J shed 6 bases, and the junction held 16 bases outside the gene matches. The germline gives CDR1 MNHNS, CDR2 SASEGT. CDR3 sequence: CASSRVPYSGTGGQPQHF. In DNA form, the CDR3 reads TGTGCCAGCAGCCGGGTCCCCTACTCCGGGACAGGGGGTCAGCCCCAGCATTTT.

This clonotype was detected ten times or more. The chain couples TRBV6-2 or TRBV6-3 to TRBJ1-6, with D possibly matching TRBD1 (6 bases). This CDR3 region has 15 residues. Germline lookup yields CDR1 MNHEY and CDR2 SVGEGT. Trimming cost V 0 bases and J 9 bases, with 12 bases left between them. The DNA of the CDR3 is TGTGCCAGCAGTTACTCGGGGACATGGGGTTCACCCCTCCACTTT. It is translated as CASSYSGTWGSPLHF.

This clonotype was seen repeatedly, ten times or more. The CDR3 is CASSRGQPQYF. In nucleotides, the CDR3 is TGTGCCAGCAGCCGGGGACAGCCGCAGTACTTC. This chain connects TRBV7-2 to TRBJ2-7, with TRBD1 identical over 7 bases. V shed 5 bases, J shed 9 bases, and the junction held 4 bases outside the gene matches. Germline CDR1 is SGHTA and CDR2 is FQGNSA. This CDR3 has 11 residues.

This clonotype came up a few times. Given a much more abundant clone one base away, this may be a read error. V and J are TRBV28 and TRBJ2-2; D is tentatively TRBD1 or TRBD2 (5 bases each). CDR1 and CDR2 (germline): MDHEN, SYDVKM. This CDR3 has 18 residues. The CDR3 sequence is CASQFLIPGTLNAGELFF. The CDR3 coding sequence is TGTGCCAGTCAATTCCTTATCCCCGGGACCTTGAACGCCGGGGAGCTGTTTTTT. The whole variable domain, remainder taken from reference TRBV28 and TRBJ2-2, is DVKVTQSSRYLVKRTGEKVFLECVQDMDHENMFWYRQDPGLGLRLIYFSYDVKMKEKGDIPEGYSVSREKKERFSLILESASTNQTSMYLCASQFLIPGTLNAGELFFGEGSRLTVL.

This clonotype was seen more than once but under ten times. The chain carries TRBV12-3 or TRBV12-4 and TRBJ2-2; possibly TRBD1 for D (6 bases). V dropped 4 bases and J dropped 6 bases, with 9 bases sitting between them. The CDR3 totals 13 residues. Here the CDR3 DNA reads TGTGCCAGCAGTTCTACAGGGCCCGGGGAGCTGTTTTTT. Its translation: CASSSTGPGELFF.

This clonotype was counted ten times or more. This sequence joins TRBV11-2 and TRBJ1-6; the D gene is possibly TRBD1 (5 bases). CDR3 length: 14 residues. V dropped 3 bases and J dropped 7 bases, with 10 bases sitting between them. The germline V gene encodes CDR1 SGHAT and CDR2 FQNNGV. The CDR3 DNA follows: TGTGCCAGCAGCTTGACAGTCATCAATTCACCCCTCCACTTT. Translation gives CASSLTVINSPLHF.

This clonotype was recorded many times. This chain uses TRBV12-3 or TRBV12-4 with TRBJ2-2; 12 bases map to TRBD1. J was trimmed by 8 bases and V by 8 bases; bases with no gene match: 9. This CDR3 comprises 15 residues. The DNA for the CDR3 is TGTGCCAGCGGAACGGGACAGGGGGCAAAAGGGGAGCTGTTTTTT. It translates to CASGTGQGAKGELFF.

The J gene is TRBJ2-6, the V gene TRBV18; 9 positions agree with TRBD1. The CDR3 covers 16 residues. Germline V CDR1 and CDR2: KGHSH, LQKENI. With 5 bases clipped from V and 0 bases from J, the junction kept 2 bases outside the gene matches. For the CDR3, the DNA is TGTGCCAGCTCATGGGACAGGGTCTCTGGGGCCAACGTCCTGACTTTC. As protein: CASSWDRVSGANVLTF.

This clonotype appeared many times. The rearrangement uses TRBV7-2 and TRBJ1-5; D not certain. Trimming left V 5 bases short and J 2 bases short, with 13 bases between. CDR1 and CDR2 from the germline V gene are SGHTA and FQGNSA. The CDR3 runs to 15 residues. The CDR3 spells CASSIQTGGNQPQHF. CDR3 sequence (DNA): TGTGCCAGCAGCATCCAGACTGGCGGCAATCAGCCCCAGCATTTT.

This clonotype occurred once. The V call is TRBV19, the J call TRBJ2-7, with a possible D match to TRBD2 (5 bases). CDR1 LNHDA and CDR2 SQIVND come from the germline V gene (reference sequence). The CDR3 has 15 residues. Trimming took off 3 bases at V and 2 bases at J, with 14 bases between the two ends. CDR3 in amino acids: CASSIDRGPTYEQYF. The CDR3 DNA reads TGTGCCAGTAGTATCGACCGCGGGCCTACCTACGAGCAGTACTTC.

V usage is TRBV29-1 and J usage is TRBJ2-5; TRBD1 is a possible D gene (5 bases). The length of the CDR3 is 13 residues. V lost 7 bases and J lost 5, with 17 bases in between. Germline values: CDR1 SQVTM, CDR2 ANQGSEA. The CDR3 nucleotides are TGCAGCGCCCGACAGAGTCCTCAGGAGACCCAGTACTTC. It specifies CSARQSPQETQYF.

V is TRBV4-3 and J is TRBJ2-5; D is unresolved. Trimming took 1 base from V and 1 from J, leaving 7 bases between them. This CDR3 spans 14 amino acids. The germline V gene encodes CDR1 LGHNA and CDR2 YSLEER. The CDR3 is CASSQGVLQETQYF. In DNA, the CDR3 is TGCGCCAGCAGCCAAGGGGTCCTCCAAGAGACCCAGTACTTC.

There are a few counts of this clonotype. The chain links TRBV7-9 to TRBJ1-2; no definite D call. Germline-derived CDR1 and CDR2 are SEHNR and FQNEAQ (reference sequence). V shed 5 bases and J shed 7 bases, with 8 bases lying between them. CDR3 size: 11 residues. CDR3 bases: TGTGCCAGCAGCGTTCCCGCTGGCTACACCTTC. Amino acids: CASSVPAGYTF.

This clonotype was seen more than once but under ten times. The chain employs TRBV6-1 and TRBJ1-1; D may be TRBD1 (6 bases). Trimming stripped 10 bases from V and 1 base from J, with 13 bases between. Per the germline V gene, CDR1 is MNHNS and CDR2 is SASEGT. The CDR3 extends over 13 amino acids. This CDR3 is CATYRATNTEAFF. The CDR3 DNA is TGTGCCACCTACAGGGCTACGAACACTGAAGCTTTCTTT.

This clonotype was recorded a few times. The chain is built from TRBV7-2 and TRBJ1-1, with a weak D call TRBD1 (6 bases). CDR1 and CDR2 (germline): SGHTA, FQGNSA. V lost 8 bases and J 4 bases, leaving 17 bases between the germline ends. The CDR3 length is 14 residues. CDR3 loop: CASAGAGAGTEAFF. CDR3 coding DNA: TGTGCCAGCGCGGGGGCAGGGGCGGGCACTGAAGCTTTCTTT.

This clonotype was detected a few times. V usage is TRBV19 and J usage is TRBJ1-5; TRBD1 agrees at 8 bases. With V trimmed by 9 bases and J by 7 bases, 14 bases remained unmatched. The CDR3 is 15 amino acids. Germline V CDR1 and CDR2: LNHDA, SQIVND (reference sequence). Here the CDR3 DNA reads TGTGCCAGCTATAATGGACAGGGTGTTGGACAGCCCCAGCATTTT. This sequence encodes CASYNGQGVGQPQHF.

This chain uses TRBV6-2 or TRBV6-3 with TRBJ1-5; D is uncertain. V dropped 5 bases and J dropped 3 bases, with 11 bases sitting between them. Germline V CDR1 and CDR2: MNHEY, SVGEGT. This CDR3 is built from 14 residues. This CDR3 is CASSPDGSNQPQHF. The CDR3 region has the DNA TGTGCCAGCAGTCCGGACGGCTCCAATCAGCCCCAGCATTTT.

This sequence joins TRBV29-1 and TRBJ2-7; the D is unclear. The CDR3 is made up of 10 amino acids. Trimming removed 4 bases at V and 2 bases at J, with 3 bases between. The germline CDR1 and CDR2 sequences are SQVTM and ANQGSEA. The CDR3 here is CSVAPYEQYF. CDR3 sequence (DNA): TGCAGCGTTGCACCCTACGAGCAGTACTTC.